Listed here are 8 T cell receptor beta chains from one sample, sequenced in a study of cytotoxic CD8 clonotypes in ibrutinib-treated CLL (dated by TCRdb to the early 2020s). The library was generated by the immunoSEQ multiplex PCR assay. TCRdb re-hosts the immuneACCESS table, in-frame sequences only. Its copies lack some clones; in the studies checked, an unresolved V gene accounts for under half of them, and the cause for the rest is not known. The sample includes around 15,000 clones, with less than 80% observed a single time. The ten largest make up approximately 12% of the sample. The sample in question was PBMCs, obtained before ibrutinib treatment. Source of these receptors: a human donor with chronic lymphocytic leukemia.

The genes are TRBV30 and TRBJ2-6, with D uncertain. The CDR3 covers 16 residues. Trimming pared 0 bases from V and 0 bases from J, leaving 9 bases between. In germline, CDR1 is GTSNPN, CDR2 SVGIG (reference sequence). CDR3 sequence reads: CAWSVHWLSGANVLTF. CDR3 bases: TGTGCCTGGAGTGTACACTGGCTCTCTGGGGCCAACGTCCTGACTTTC.

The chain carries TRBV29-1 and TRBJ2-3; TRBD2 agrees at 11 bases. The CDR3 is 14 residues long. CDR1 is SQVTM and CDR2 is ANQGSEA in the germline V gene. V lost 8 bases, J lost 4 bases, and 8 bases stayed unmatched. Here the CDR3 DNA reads TGCAGCCTTAAGAGGACTAGCGGGCCAGATACGCAGTATTTT. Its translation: CSLKRTSGPDTQYF.

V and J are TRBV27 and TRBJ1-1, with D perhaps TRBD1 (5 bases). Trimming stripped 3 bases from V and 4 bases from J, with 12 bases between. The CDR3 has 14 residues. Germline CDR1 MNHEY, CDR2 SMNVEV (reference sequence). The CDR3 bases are TGTGCCAGCAGTTTTCAATCCAGGGCCACTGAAGCTTTCTTT. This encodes CASSFQSRATEAFF.

CDR3 protein: CAWRVLAGVGDTQYF. The CDR3, as DNA: TGTGCCTGGAGGGTACTAGCGGGAGTGGGAGATACGCAGTATTTT. The rearrangement uses TRBV30 and TRBJ2-3, with TRBD2 identical over 11 bases. This CDR3 comprises 15 residues. The ends lost 3 bases at V and 5 bases at J; junction bases unmatched: 7. CDR1 and CDR2 from the germline V gene are GTSNPN and SVGIG (reference sequence).

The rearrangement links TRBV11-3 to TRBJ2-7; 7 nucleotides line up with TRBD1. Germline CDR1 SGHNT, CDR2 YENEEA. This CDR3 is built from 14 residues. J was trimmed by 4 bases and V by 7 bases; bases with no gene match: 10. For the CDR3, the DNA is TGTGCCAGCACCAGGGACAGTCCGGTGTACGAGCAGTACGTC. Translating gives CASTRDSPVYEQYV.

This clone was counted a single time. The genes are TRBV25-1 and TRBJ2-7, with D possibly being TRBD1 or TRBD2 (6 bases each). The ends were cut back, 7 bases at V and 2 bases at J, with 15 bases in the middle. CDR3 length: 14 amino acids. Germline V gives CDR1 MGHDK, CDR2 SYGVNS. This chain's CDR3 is CASTPVGGPYEQYF. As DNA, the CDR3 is TGTGCCAGCACCCCTGTGGGGGGCCCCTACGAGCAGTACTTC.

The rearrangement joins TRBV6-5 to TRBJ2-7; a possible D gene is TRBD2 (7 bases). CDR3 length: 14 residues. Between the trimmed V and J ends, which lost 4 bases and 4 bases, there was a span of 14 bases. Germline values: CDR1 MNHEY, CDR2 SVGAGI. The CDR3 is CASSFGGGGYEQYF. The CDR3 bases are TGTGCCAGCAGTTTCGGCGGGGGCGGTTACGAGCAGTACTTC.

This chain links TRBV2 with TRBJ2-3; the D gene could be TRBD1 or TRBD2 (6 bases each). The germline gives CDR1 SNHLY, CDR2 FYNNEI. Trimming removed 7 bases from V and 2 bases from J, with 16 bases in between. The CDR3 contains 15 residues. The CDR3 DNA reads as TGTGCCAGCAAGGATGTAGGGGGGCCCACAGATACGCAGTATTTT. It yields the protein CASKDVGGPTDTQYF. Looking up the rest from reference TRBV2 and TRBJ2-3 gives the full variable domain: EPEVTQTPSHQVTQMGQEVILRCVPISNHLYFYWYRQILGQKVEFLVSFYNNEISEKSEIFDDQFSVERPDGSNFTLKIRSTKLEDSAMYFCASKDVGGPTDTQYFGPGTRLTVL.